This TCR beta chain was sequenced for a study of cytomegalovirus exposure and HLA in healthy donors. Study overall: Roughly 77 million unique TCRs from HLA-typed donors made up an early data release. Regarding the study as a whole: Some public TCRs appeared in many individuals, while most sequences were rare.

Per the germline V gene, CDR1 is MNHEY and CDR2 is SVGAGI. CDR3 size: 14 residues. Trimming took off 6 bases at V and 1 base at J, with 12 bases between the two ends. The PCR used 60 Vbeta and 13 Jbeta primers. Libraries were prepared by immunoSEQ multiplex PCR; TCRdb keeps only in-frame clonotypes and omits some of them. The table lists some 170,000 clones, around 69% of them singletons. With regard to this clone: The target antigen is unknown.

Sequencing input: PBMCs. The chain recombines TRBV6-5 with TRBJ1-1, with a tentative D call TRBD1 (5 bases). The TCR was taken from a woman aged 25-40 years in good health and CMV-seronegative. In DNA form, the CDR3 reads TGTGCCAGCAGGCAGGGATTGGGGAACACTGAAGCTTTCTTT. This translates into CASRQGLGNTEAFF.